These 4 T cell receptor beta chains came from one sample sequenced in a study of CD8 T cells in Susac syndrome (dated by TCRdb to the late 2010s). Libraries were built with the immunoSEQ multiplex PCR assay. RNA was extracted using the RNeasy kit, and about 0.5 to 1 ug of the RNA was reverse transcribed with random hexamers. TCRdb redid the processing of the public reads, applying fastp at Q25 and MiXCR, and retained in-frame beta chains. A single entry per CDR3 protein holds the most common genes and DNA from its merged rows. For this sample there are some 120,000 distinct CDR3 sequences; nearly 95% appear just once. The ten most abundant clones make up 0.09% to 0.15% of the sample. Sample: CD4+ T cells from PBMCs. These receptor sequences come from a human donor in good health.

J is TRBJ2-7 and V is TRBV3-1; 7 bases are a match to TRBD2. Germline trimming cut 1 base from V and 7 bases from J; bases unmatched to any gene: 10. The CDR3 consists of 15 residues. CDR1 LGHDT and CDR2 YNNKEL come from the germline V gene (reference sequence). CDR3 region: CASSQAKGLGGEQYF. The CDR3 nucleotides read TGTGCCAGCAGCCAAGCCAAGGGCCTGGGAGGGGAGCAGTACTTC.

The CDR3 protein is CASSFGGFNTEAFF. CDR3 nucleotides: TGTGCCAGCAGCTTTGGAGGGTTTAACACTGAAGCTTTCTTT. The chain uses TRBV7-2 and TRBJ1-1, with D uncertain. V was shortened by 3 bases and J by 2 bases, with 10 bases between the two germline ends. The germline CDR1 and CDR2 sequences are SGHTA and FQGNSA. This CDR3 is built from 14 residues.

This chain joins TRBV11-1 and TRBJ2-5; 9 positions match TRBD1. The CDR3 is made up of 15 amino acids. CDR1 is SGHAT and CDR2 is FQDESV in the germline V gene (reference sequence). After removal of 3 bases from V and 5 bases from J, the junction contained 7 bases not matched to a gene. For the CDR3, the DNA is TGTGCCAGCAGCTTCGGACAGGGGATACGGGAGACCCAGTACTTC. Translation: CASSFGQGIRETQYF.

The V gene is TRBV5-1, the J gene TRBJ1-4; 10 nucleotides match TRBD1. The V gene's germline CDR1 is SGHRS and CDR2 YFSETQ. V dropped 4 bases and J dropped 8; count of bases not matched to a gene: 5. The CDR3 length is 14 residues. CDR3 sequence: CASSRDRGREKLFF. Here the CDR3 DNA reads TGCGCCAGCAGCCGGGACAGGGGTAGGGAAAAACTGTTTTTT.